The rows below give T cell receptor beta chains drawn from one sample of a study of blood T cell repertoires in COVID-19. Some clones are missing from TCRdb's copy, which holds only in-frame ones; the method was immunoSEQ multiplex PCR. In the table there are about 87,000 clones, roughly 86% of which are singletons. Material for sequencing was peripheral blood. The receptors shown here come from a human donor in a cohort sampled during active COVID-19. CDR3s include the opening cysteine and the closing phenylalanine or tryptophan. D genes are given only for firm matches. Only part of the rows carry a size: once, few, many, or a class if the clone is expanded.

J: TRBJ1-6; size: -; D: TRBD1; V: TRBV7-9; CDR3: CASRTTGENSPLHF; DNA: TGTGCCAGCAGAACGACAGGGGAAAATTCACCCCTCCACTTT
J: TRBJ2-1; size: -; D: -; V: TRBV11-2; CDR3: CASSLGEWGPSNEQFF; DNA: TGTGCCAGCAGCTTAGGTGAGTGGGGGCCGAGCAATGAGCAGTTCTTC
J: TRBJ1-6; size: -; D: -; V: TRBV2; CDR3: CASTTARGPLHF; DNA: TGTGCCAGCACGACGGCTCGGGGACCCCTCCACTTT
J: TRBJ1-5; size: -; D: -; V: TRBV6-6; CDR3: CASSHTTGQPQHF; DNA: TGTGCCAGCAGCCATACTACAGGGCAGCCCCAGCATTTT
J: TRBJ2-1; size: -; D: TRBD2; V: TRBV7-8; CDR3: CASSAGLAGDNEQFF; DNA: TGTGCCAGCAGCGCGGGACTAGCGGGAGATAATGAGCAGTTCTTC
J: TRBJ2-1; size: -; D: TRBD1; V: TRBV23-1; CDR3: CASRGQGPYNEQFF; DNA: TGCGCCAGCAGAGGACAGGGGCCCTACAATGAGCAGTTCTTC
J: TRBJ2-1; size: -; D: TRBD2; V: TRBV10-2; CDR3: CASSPWGLAGVNEQFF; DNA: TGCGCCAGCAGTCCATGGGGACTAGCGGGAGTAAATGAGCAGTTCTTC
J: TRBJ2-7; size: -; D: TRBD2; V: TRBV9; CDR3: CASSESGGAYEQYF; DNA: TGTGCCAGCAGCGAGAGCGGGGGAGCCTACGAGCAGTACTTC
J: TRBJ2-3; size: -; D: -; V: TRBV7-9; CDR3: CASSFPGRELTDTQYF; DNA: TGTGCCAGCAGCTTTCCCGGACGGGAGCTCACAGATACGCAGTATTTT
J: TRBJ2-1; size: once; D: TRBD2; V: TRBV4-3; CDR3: CASSQLAGGNNEQFF; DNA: TGCGCCAGCAGCCAACTAGCGGGGGGGAACAATGAGCAGTTCTTC